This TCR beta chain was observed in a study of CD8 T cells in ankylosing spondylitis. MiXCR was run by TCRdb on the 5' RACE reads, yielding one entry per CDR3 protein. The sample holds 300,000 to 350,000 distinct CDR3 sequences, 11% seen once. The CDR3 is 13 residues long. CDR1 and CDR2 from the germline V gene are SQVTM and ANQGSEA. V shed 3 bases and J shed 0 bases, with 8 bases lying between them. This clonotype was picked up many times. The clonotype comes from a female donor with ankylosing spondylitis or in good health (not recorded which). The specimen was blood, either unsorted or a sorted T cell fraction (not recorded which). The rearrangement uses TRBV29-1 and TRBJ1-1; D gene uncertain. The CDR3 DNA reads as TGCAGCGTTGACTTCTACATGAACACTGAAGCTTTCTTT. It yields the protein CSVDFYMNTEAFF.